Listed below are T cell receptor beta chains from one sample, sequenced in a study of cytomegalovirus exposure and HLA in healthy donors. Sequencing was performed with immunoSEQ multiplex PCR; in TCRdb, only in-frame clones are kept and a portion is missing. Of approximately 72,000 clones in the sample, around 94% were seen once. The sequenced sample was PBMCs. The receptors were sampled from a woman aged 18-29 years in good health and CMV-seronegative. Each CDR3 is given with its conserved first and last residue. The order of the fields is D gene, J gene, clone size, V gene, CDR3 DNA, CDR3 protein. The D gene is left open where the match is weak. For some rows the clone size is stated as once, few or many, or as a class when expanded; others skip it.

D: TRBD1; J: TRBJ1-6; size: .; V: TRBV2; DNA: TGTGCCAGCAATGACAGGGAAGGTTTATCACCCCTCCACTTT; CDR3: CASNDREGLSPLHF
D: .; J: TRBJ1-6; size: once; V: TRBV6-4; DNA: TGTGCCAGCAGTGATTCGGGGGGTAATTCACCCCTCCACTTT; CDR3: CASSDSGGNSPLHF
D: .; J: TRBJ1-1; size: .; V: TRBV28; DNA: TGTGCCAGCAGCCCCTTAAACACTGAAGCTTTCTTT; CDR3: CASSPLNTEAFF
D: .; J: TRBJ2-7; size: .; V: TRBV5-1; DNA: TGCGCCAGCAGCTTGGCGGATCAGGTTTCCTACGAGCAGTACTTC; CDR3: CASSLADQVSYEQYF
D: TRBD1; J: TRBJ2-3; size: .; V: TRBV27; DNA: TGTGCCAGCAGTTTGCAGGGGGCAGATACGCAGTATTTT; CDR3: CASSLQGADTQYF
D: TRBD1; J: TRBJ2-1; size: .; V: TRBV7-2; DNA: TGTGCCAGCAGCTTAGTAGGGACAGGGGCCTACAATGAGCAGTTCTTC; CDR3: CASSLVGTGAYNEQFF
D: .; J: TRBJ1-4; size: .; V: TRBV10-3; DNA: TGTGCCATAGACAGCGACGGATCTAATGAAAAACTGTTTTTT; CDR3: CAIDSDGSNEKLFF
D: .; J: TRBJ2-1; size: .; V: TRBV7-8; DNA: TGTGCCAGCAGCCCCCTTTCCAGTGAGCAGTTCTTC; CDR3: CASSPLSSEQFF
D: .; J: TRBJ1-5; size: .; V: TRBV11-2; DNA: TGTGCCAGCAGCAAAACCGGGGGTTATAGCAATCAGCCCCAGCATTTT; CDR3: CASSKTGGYSNQPQHF
D: TRBD1; J: TRBJ1-2; size: .; V: TRBV30; DNA: TGTGCCTTGAAGGATAGGGGACAGGATGGGGGCTACACCTTC; CDR3: CALKDRGQDGGYTF
D: .; J: TRBJ1-4; size: once; V: TRBV4-3; DNA: TGCGCCAGCAGCCAAGATCGATCACAGGGTAGTGAAAAACTGTTTTTT; CDR3: CASSQDRSQGSEKLFF
D: TRBD1; J: TRBJ1-1; size: .; V: TRBV5-1; DNA: TGCGCCACCACCCGGTCCGGGACAGGGGACACTGAAGCTTTCTTT; CDR3: CATTRSGTGDTEAFF
D: TRBD1; J: TRBJ1-1; size: .; V: TRBV10-3; DNA: TGTGCCATCTCAGATGGGACAGGGCGCATGAACACTGAAGCTTTCTTT; CDR3: CAISDGTGRMNTEAFF
D: .; J: TRBJ1-1; size: .; V: TRBV19; DNA: TGTGCCAGTAGCCCCTCGAACACTGAAGCTTTCTTT; CDR3: CASSPSNTEAFF
D: .; J: TRBJ1-6; size: .; V: TRBV18; DNA: TGTGCCAGCTCACCTTCGGGGAACTATTCACCCCTCCACTTT; CDR3: CASSPSGNYSPLHF
D: .; J: TRBJ2-7; size: .; V: TRBV14; DNA: TGTGCCAGCAGCCGCGTGGGGAGCTACGAGCAGTACTTC; CDR3: CASSRVGSYEQYF
D: .; J: TRBJ1-1; size: .; V: TRBV6-1; DNA: TGTGCCAGCAGTGCCCCCCAGGGGTCAAGGACTGAAGCTTTCTTT; CDR3: CASSAPQGSRTEAFF
D: TRBD2; J: TRBJ2-3; size: .; V: TRBV18; DNA: TGTGCCAGCTCACCGGGGACTAGCGGCGAAAGATCAGATACGCAGTATTTT; CDR3: CASSPGTSGERSDTQYF
D: TRBD1; J: TRBJ1-1; size: .; V: TRBV6-6; DNA: TGTGCCAGCAGCCTGGACAGGGGGCTTTCGACTGAAGCTTTCTTT; CDR3: CASSLDRGLSTEAFF
D: .; J: TRBJ1-2; size: .; V: TRBV11-1; DNA: TGTGCCAGCACCCCGGAGGCAGCCCAAGGCTATGGCTACACCTTC; CDR3: CASTPEAAQGYGYTF
D: TRBD1; J: TRBJ1-6; size: .; V: TRBV10-3; DNA: TGTGCCATCAGCAGGACAGGGGAAGGTTCACCCCTCCACTTT; CDR3: CAISRTGEGSPLHF
D: .; J: TRBJ1-2; size: .; V: TRBV6-5; DNA: TGTGCCAGCAGCTTTGGAGATAACTATGGCTACACCTTC; CDR3: CASSFGDNYGYTF
D: TRBD2; J: TRBJ2-1; size: .; V: TRBV6-5; DNA: TGTGCCAGCACCTTAACTAGCGGGGCATACAATGAGCAGTTCTTC; CDR3: CASTLTSGAYNEQFF
D: .; J: TRBJ2-7; size: .; V: TRBV18; DNA: TGTGCCAGCTCCAACGGGGGGCCGGACGAGCAGTACTTC; CDR3: CASSNGGPDEQYF
D: TRBD1; J: TRBJ1-5; size: .; V: TRBV2; DNA: TGTGCTAGCGGACCAGGGGGTAGCAATCAGCCCCAGCATTTT; CDR3: CASGPGGSNQPQHF
D: .; J: TRBJ1-5; size: .; V: TRBV19; DNA: TGTGCCAGTAGCGACTCGGGACTTAGCAATCAGCCCCAGCATTTT; CDR3: CASSDSGLSNQPQHF
D: .; J: TRBJ1-6; size: .; V: TRBV7-9; DNA: TGTGCCAGCAGCTTTGAGGGCTATAATTCACCCCTCCACTTT; CDR3: CASSFEGYNSPLHF
D: .; J: TRBJ2-7; size: few; V: TRBV19; DNA: TGTGCCAGTAGTATAGCAGAAAACTACGAGCAGTACTTC; CDR3: CASSIAENYEQYF
D: TRBD1; J: TRBJ1-2; size: .; V: TRBV28; DNA: TGTGCCAGCAGTTACCGGGACAGTTTTTTTAATGGCTACACCTTC; CDR3: CASSYRDSFFNGYTF
D: .; J: TRBJ1-2; size: .; V: TRBV4-3; DNA: TGCGCCAGCAGCCAAAAAACAGGGATTAACTATGGCTACACCTTC; CDR3: CASSQKTGINYGYTF
D: .; J: TRBJ1-4; size: .; V: TRBV5-4; DNA: TGTGCCAGCAGCTTGGCCGGTGGGCAAAGGGAAAAACTGTTTTTT; CDR3: CASSLAGGQREKLFF
D: .; J: TRBJ2-7; size: .; V: TRBV19; DNA: TGTGCCAGTAGTGTTCTTGGTGGGCCAGGGTCTGTCTACGAGCAGTACTTC; CDR3: CASSVLGGPGSVYEQYF